Listed below are T cell receptor beta chains from one sample, sequenced in a study of blood T cell repertoires in COVID-19. Produced via immunoSEQ multiplex PCR; TCRdb's table is partial and in-frame only. The sample includes hundreds of thousands of clones, around nine tenths of them seen just once. Specimen: PBMCs or T cells enriched from blood (not recorded which). These receptors were obtained from a woman between 50 and 59 years old who had recovered from COVID-19. Both conserved end residues are part of each CDR3. Each record gives: J gene, clone size, V gene, D gene, CDR3 DNA, CDR3 protein. The D gene is left open where the match is weak. Clone size is shown for a subset of rows, as once, few, many or a class of expanded clone.

TRBJ2-5 | . | TRBV6-1 | . | TGTGCCAGCAGTGATTACCGAACGGGACACAGAAAAGAGACCCAGTACTTC | CASSDYRTGHRKETQYF
TRBJ2-1 | . | TRBV9 | TRBD2 | TGTGCCAGCAGCGTAGTAGGTTTAGCGGGGGACGAGCAGTTCTTC | CASSVVGLAGDEQFF
TRBJ1-5 | once | TRBV25-1 | . | TGTGCCAGCAGTCATCCCGGGGACAATCAGCCCCAGCATTTT | CASSHPGDNQPQHF
TRBJ1-3 | . | TRBV7-9 | TRBD1 | TGTGCCAGCAGCTATAATTACTCCCCACAGGGGGTGCTGGGTCTGACCATATATTTT | CASSYNYSPQGVLGLTIYF
TRBJ1-6 | . | TRBV15 | TRBD1 | TGTGCCACCAGCCAGGACAGGGCCCAGAATTCACCCCTCCACTTT | CATSQDRAQNSPLHF
TRBJ2-2 | . | TRBV5-1 | . | TGCGCCAGCAACGGGGGAACCACCGGGGAGCTGTTTTTT | CASNGGTTGELFF
TRBJ1-1 | . | TRBV6-4 | TRBD1 | TGTGCCAGCAGTGATCCCCACCCGACAGGGGCCGCTAACACTGAAGCTTTCTTT | CASSDPHPTGAANTEAFF
TRBJ1-1 | . | TRBV28 | TRBD1 | TGTGCCAGCACCCGGACAGGGATGAACACTGAAGCTTTCTTT | CASTRTGMNTEAFF
TRBJ1-2 | . | TRBV6-5 | TRBD1 | TGTGCCAGCAGTCCTCTCCAGGGGGTCTATGGCTACACCTTC | CASSPLQGVYGYTF
TRBJ2-1 | . | TRBV30 | . | TGTGCCTGGAGTGGAAGTCAGGCGATCTACAATGAGCAGTTCTTC | CAWSGSQAIYNEQFF
TRBJ2-1 | . | TRBV30 | . | TGTGCCTGGAGCGGGTCCGGGATTGAGCAGTTCTTC | CAWSGSGIEQFF
TRBJ1-3 | . | TRBV30 | . | TGTGCCTGGAGTGGTTCGAGCTCTGGAAACACCATATATTTT | CAWSGSSSGNTIYF
TRBJ1-1 | . | TRBV25-1 | . | TGTGCCAGCAGTCGTACAGGGAATCAAGCTTTCTTT | CASSRTGNQAFF
TRBJ2-7 | . | TRBV28 | . | TGTGCCAGCAGTTTACGTTACGAGCAGTACTTC | CASSLRYEQYF
TRBJ1-2 | few | TRBV28 | . | TGTGCCAGCAGTCCCTCCCCCCGGGGGAACTATGGCTACACCTTC | CASSPSPRGNYGYTF
TRBJ1-2 | . | TRBV2 | TRBD1 | TGTGCCAGCAGCTTACTAAGGGACAGGGATGGCTACACCTTC | CASSLLRDRDGYTF
TRBJ2-7 | . | TRBV27 | TRBD2 | TGTGCCAGCAGTCCGGGACTAGCTATCGAGCAGTACTTC | CASSPGLAIEQYF
TRBJ2-5 | . | TRBV2 | . | TGTGCCAGCAGTGGGTTCGGTCTGGTCCAAGAGACCCAGTACTTC | CASSGFGLVQETQYF
TRBJ1-2 | . | TRBV12-3/TRBV12-4 | . | TGTGCCAGCAGTTTCGACGGGAACTATGGCTACACCTTC | CASSFDGNYGYTF
TRBJ2-7 | . | TRBV10-1 | . | TGCGCCAGCAGTAGGTGCTCCGACAACCGATACGAGCAGTACTTC | CASSRCSDNRYEQYF
TRBJ2-3 | . | TRBV7-3 | . | TGTGTTAGCAATGGCGCCGGTTGTTTTCCTAGGCGCACAGATACGCAGTATTTT | CVSNGAGCFPRRTDTQYF
TRBJ2-2 | once | TRBV5-8 | . | TGTGCCAGCAGCTTGGGGACAGCGAACACCGGGGAGCTGTTTTTT | CASSLGTANTGELFF
TRBJ2-3 | . | TRBV10-3 | TRBD1 | TGTGCCATCAGTGACTACAGGGGGAATACGCAGTATTTT | CAISDYRGNTQYF
TRBJ2-3 | . | TRBV30 | . | TGTGCCTGGAGCGGGATAGCGGCGGAACAAGATACGCAGTATTTT | CAWSGIAAEQDTQYF
TRBJ1-1 | . | TRBV7-6 | . | TGTGCCAGCAGTCCCATTGACTGGACACCGAACACTGAAGCTTTCTTT | CASSPIDWTPNTEAFF
TRBJ1-2 | . | TRBV4-3 | . | TGCGCCAGCAGCCAAGATTATCCCCAGGGGATAGGTGGCTACACCTTC | CASSQDYPQGIGGYTF
TRBJ1-3 | . | TRBV7-2 | TRBD1 | TGTGCCAGCAGCTTAGGGACAGGGCCTGGAAACACCATATATTTT | CASSLGTGPGNTIYF
TRBJ1-2 | . | TRBV19 | . | TGTGCCAGTAGTATAGATCTCAGGGTTGTCGATGGCTACACCTTC | CASSIDLRVVDGYTF
TRBJ1-6 | . | TRBV7-9 | . | TGTGCCAGCAGCTTAGACCAGTATAATTCACCCCTCCACTTT | CASSLDQYNSPLHF
TRBJ1-2 | once | TRBV19 | . | TGTGCCAGTAGTTCCGGGACTCCGGGAGGCTATGGCTACACCTTC | CASSSGTPGGYGYTF
TRBJ2-6 | . | TRBV2 | TRBD1 | TGTGCCAGTTATAGTACAGGGGGCACTGGGGCCAACGTCCTGACTTTC | CASYSTGGTGANVLTF